A single sample is the source of the 32 T cell receptor beta chains below, sequenced in a study of T cell changes during pregnancy in multiple sclerosis. The data were produced by immunoSEQ multiplex PCR, yet TCRdb's version contains in-frame clones alone and is incomplete. The sample has more than 25,000 clones; approximately 86% are singletons. This sample comprised CD8+ T cells from peripheral blood mononuclear cells, obtained in the first trimester of pregnancy. All receptors derive from a female donor with multiple sclerosis, enrolled in a pregnancy study.

This chain connects TRBV4-1 to TRBJ1-3; weak D call: TRBD1 (6 bases). Germline V gene lookup returns CDR1 MGHRA and CDR2 YSYEKL. Trimming cost V 0 bases and J 8 bases, with 17 bases left between them. This CDR3 is built from 16 residues. The CDR3 loop reads CASSQEPRGLLDTIYF. CDR3 nucleotide sequence: TGCGCCAGCAGCCAAGAGCCCAGGGGATTATTAGACACCATATATTTT.

The V gene is TRBV19, the J gene TRBJ1-2; 7 bases are a match to TRBD1. The trim removed 8 bases at V and 4 bases at J, leaving 7 bases unmatched. Germline V lookup: CDR1 LNHDA, CDR2 SQIVND (reference sequence). The CDR3 length is 13 residues. The CDR3 sequence: CASESNRGYGYTF. The CDR3 DNA reads as TGTGCCAGTGAGTCGAACAGGGGCTATGGCTACACCTTC.

V is TRBV16 and J is TRBJ1-1, with D hard to call. Between the trimmed V and J ends, which lost 0 bases and 3 bases, there was a span of 8 bases. CDR1 is KGHSY and CDR2 is FQNENV in the germline V gene. The CDR3 totals 14 residues. CDR3 coding DNA: TGTGCCAGCAGCCAATCCGGTGGTGACACTGAAGCTTTCTTT. Translation gives CASSQSGGDTEAFF.

The rearrangement uses TRBV6-4 and TRBJ2-1; TRBD2 matches 12 bases. Germline lookup yields CDR1 MRHNA and CDR2 SNTAGT. With V trimmed by 3 bases and J by 6 bases, 3 bases remained unmatched. CDR3 size: 15 residues. The CDR3 is CASSETSGSGNEQFF. The CDR3 nucleotides read TGTGCCAGCAGTGAGACTAGCGGGAGCGGCAATGAGCAGTTCTTC.

By frequency in the sample, this clone is large. CDR3 sequence reads: CASRETGVLPQHF. Written as DNA, the CDR3 is TGTGCCAGTAGGGAGACAGGGGTTCTGCCCCAGCATTTT. V gene TRBV19 combines with J gene TRBJ1-5; 8 bases map to TRBD1. The CDR3 extends over 13 amino acids. Trimming removed 6 bases from V and 9 bases from J; junction bases left unmatched: 7. In germline, CDR1 is LNHDA, CDR2 SQIVND (reference sequence).

The chain links TRBV15 to TRBJ2-7; D might be TRBD1 (7 bases). The CDR3 loop spans 16 amino acids. Germline CDR1 reads LNHNV; CDR2 reads YYDKDF (reference sequence). With 5 bases removed from V and 2 bases from J, the gap between germline ends came to 19 bases. The CDR3 DNA reads as TGTGCCACCAGCTCTACGACAGGGAGGACTCCCTACGAGCAGTACTTC. Residues: CATSSTTGRTPYEQYF.

In DNA form, the CDR3 reads TGTGCCAGCAGTTACGAGATGAACACTGAAGCTTTCTTT. Translating it yields CASSYEMNTEAFF. The chain has TRBV6-5 and TRBJ1-1; D gene unclear. Germline CDR1 reads MNHEY; CDR2 reads SVGAGI. The CDR3 is 13 amino acids. V shed 2 bases and J shed 0 bases, with 4 bases lying between them.

The chain carries TRBV13 and TRBJ1-2; D is unclear. The CDR3 loop spans 15 amino acids. Trimming cost V 5 bases and J 1 base, with 14 bases left between them. Germline V lookup: CDR1 PRHDT, CDR2 FYEKMQ (reference sequence). The CDR3 bases are TGTGCCAGCAGCAAAACTACTGGGTTTAACTATGGCTACACCTTC. Protein product: CASSKTTGFNYGYTF.

The chain has TRBV30 and TRBJ1-1, with no clear D. Trimming pared 1 base from V and 7 bases from J, leaving 13 bases between. CDR1 and CDR2 (germline): GTSNPN, SVGIG (reference sequence). This CDR3 is built from 13 residues. The CDR3 nucleotides are TGTGCCTGGAGTGCAATTGCGGGCGGTGAAGCTTTCTTT. As protein: CAWSAIAGGEAFF.

V usage is TRBV12-5 and J usage is TRBJ2-7, with TRBD1 matching over 11 bases. The CDR3 is 15 residues long. The germline gives CDR1 LGHNT, CDR2 FRNRAP. After removal of 2 bases from V and 6 bases from J, the junction contained 6 bases not matched to a gene. The CDR3 coding sequence is TGTGCTAGTGGTTTGTATGGGACAGGGGGTGTCGAGCAGTACTTC. This sequence encodes CASGLYGTGGVEQYF. Supplemented by reference TRBV12-5 and TRBJ2-7, the full variable domain reads DARVTQTPRHKVTEMGQEVTMRCQPILGHNTVFWYRQTMMQGLELLAYFRNRAPLDDSGMPKDRFSAEMPDATLATLKIQPSEPRDSAVYFCASGLYGTGGVEQYFGPGTRLTVT.

This clone was observed a handful of times. The chain carries TRBV28 and TRBJ2-7, with TRBD2 identical over 7 bases. Germline CDR1 is MDHEN and CDR2 is SYDVKM. The CDR3 has 18 amino acids. V lost 6 bases, J lost 5 bases, and 22 bases stayed unmatched. The CDR3 is CASSEPYNRGGVSDEQYF. CDR3 sequence (DNA): TGTGCCAGCAGCGAGCCCTACAACCGGGGAGGGGTTTCCGACGAGCAGTACTTC.

This chain links TRBV9 with TRBJ1-1, with TRBD1 as a possible D gene (6 bases). Trimming left V 1 base short and J 0 bases short, with 10 bases between. The CDR3 sequence is 15 residues long. CDR1 is SGDLS and CDR2 is YYNGEE in the germline V gene. The DNA for the CDR3 is TGTGCCAGCAGCGTACTTACAGGGTTGAACACTGAAGCTTTCTTT. Amino acids: CASSVLTGLNTEAFF.

This rearrangement joins TRBV19 to TRBJ2-7; 9 nucleotides line up with TRBD1. The CDR3 length is 15 residues. The V segment lost 7 bases and the J segment 4 bases; nucleotides outside the gene matches: 11. Germline CDR1 is LNHDA and CDR2 is SQIVND (reference sequence). The DNA for the CDR3 is TGTGCCAGTACCCCCACGGGACAGGGATTTTACGAGCAGTACTTC. As protein: CASTPTGQGFYEQYF.

This chain uses TRBV11-2 with TRBJ2-1; TRBD1 is a possible D gene (5 bases). With 5 bases removed from V and 13 bases from J, the gap between germline ends came to 12 bases. This CDR3 contains 11 residues. Germline CDR1 SGHAT, CDR2 FQNNGV. CDR3: CASSPDGAQFF. CDR3 in DNA: TGTGCCAGCAGCCCCGATGGGGCTCAGTTCTTC.

This chain uses TRBV28 with TRBJ2-7, with D hard to call. The CDR3 loop spans 12 amino acids. CDR1 is MDHEN, CDR2 SYDVKM, per germline. Trimming removed 6 bases from V and 0 bases from J, with 6 bases in between. CDR3 in DNA: TGTGCCAGCAGCCTCCTCTCCTACGAGCAGTACTTC. Translated: CASSLLSYEQYF.

This rearrangement joins TRBV7-3 to TRBJ2-1; TRBD2 might be the D (5 bases). V dropped 5 bases and J dropped 7 bases, with 9 bases sitting between them. Germline assignment: CDR1 SGHTA and CDR2 FQGTGA. CDR3 length: 12 amino acids. The CDR3 DNA follows: TGTGCCAGCAGCCTACTAGAAAATGAGCAGTTCTTC. It codes for CASSLLENEQFF.

V gene TRBV15 combines with J gene TRBJ1-5, with TRBD1 as a possible D gene (6 bases). Germline CDR1 reads LNHNV; CDR2 reads YYDKDF (reference sequence). Between the trimmed V and J ends, which lost 0 bases and 3 bases, there was a span of 12 bases. CDR3 length: 16 amino acids. The CDR3 sequence: CATSRDPGQLNQPQHF. CDR3 coding DNA: TGTGCCACCAGCAGAGATCCCGGACAGCTCAATCAGCCCCAGCATTTT. Complete variable domain (other parts from reference TRBV15 and TRBJ1-5): DAMVIQNPRYQVTQFGKPVTLSCSQTLNHNVMYWYQQKSSQAPKLLFHYYDKDFNNEADTPDNFQSRRPNTSFCFLDIRSPGLGDTAMYLCATSRDPGQLNQPQHFGDGTRLSIL.

The chain carries TRBV4-3 and TRBJ2-7, with TRBD1 matching over 8 bases. The CDR3 has 15 amino acids. J lost 4 bases, V lost 0 bases, and 5 bases had no gene match. CDR1 and CDR2 from the germline V gene are LGHNA and YSLEER. CDR3 sequence: CASSQDLNRGYEQYF. Written as DNA, the CDR3 is TGCGCCAGCAGCCAAGATCTTAACAGGGGGTACGAGCAGTACTTC.

V and J are TRBV28 and TRBJ1-4; 7 positions match TRBD1. Per germline, CDR1 MDHEN and CDR2 SYDVKM. V shed 7 bases and J 7 bases; nucleotides not matched to a gene: 6. The CDR3 is made up of 13 amino acids. CDR3 bases: TGTGCCAGCAAGAGGACAGGACCTGAAAAACTGTTTTTT. Amino acids: CASKRTGPEKLFF.

The V gene is TRBV15, the J gene TRBJ2-1; 14 bases agree with TRBD2. Germline trimming cut 5 bases from V and 4 bases from J; bases unmatched to any gene: 1. The CDR3 sequence is 15 residues long. CDR1 is LNHNV and CDR2 is YYDKDF in the germline V gene (reference sequence). This CDR3 is CATSGTSGGYNEQFF. The DNA for the CDR3 is TGTGCCACCAGCGGGACTAGCGGGGGATACAATGAGCAGTTCTTC.

Only one count was recorded for this clone. The V call is TRBV4-1, the J call TRBJ1-2; the match to TRBD1 covers 9 bases. The CDR3 has 14 residues. V gave up 4 bases and J gave up 5 bases; unmatched junction bases: 5. CDR1 is MGHRA, CDR2 YSYEKL, per germline. Here the CDR3 DNA reads TGCGCCAGCAGCCCGGGACAGGGATCATATGGCTACACCTTC. Its protein is CASSPGQGSYGYTF.

The rearrangement joins TRBV23-1 to TRBJ2-3; 7 bases fit TRBD1. TRBV23-1 is identified as an open reading frame with a role that is uncertain. V dropped 1 base and J dropped 3; count of bases not matched to a gene: 10. CDR3 length: 17 residues. CDR3 loop: CASSQLTRGFETDTQYF. CDR3 in DNA: TGCGCCAGCAGTCAATTGACCAGGGGGTTTGAGACAGATACGCAGTATTTT.

The rearrangement uses TRBV27 and TRBJ2-7; TRBD2 aligns across 11 bases. Germline V gives CDR1 MNHEY, CDR2 SMNVEV (reference sequence). The CDR3 contains 15 residues. With 5 bases clipped from V and 6 bases from J, the junction kept 9 bases outside the gene matches. The CDR3 is CASSPLGLAASEQYF. CDR3 nucleotide sequence: TGTGCCAGCAGTCCCCTGGGACTAGCGGCGTCCGAGCAGTACTTC.

The chain couples TRBV5-4 to TRBJ2-5; D is unclear. The CDR3 totals 14 residues. Germline V gene data show CDR1 as SGHNT and CDR2 as YYREEE (reference sequence). V dropped 4 bases and J dropped 0 bases, with 10 bases sitting between them. The CDR3 sequence is CASSPSRYQETQYF. CDR3 coding DNA: TGTGCCAGCAGCCCGAGCAGGTACCAAGAGACCCAGTACTTC.

The V gene is TRBV2, the J gene TRBJ1-1; a possible D gene is TRBD1 (5 bases). This CDR3 is built from 15 residues. Germline assignment: CDR1 SNHLY and CDR2 FYNNEI. Trimming shortened V by 7 bases and J by 0 bases, and 15 bases separated the two germline ends. CDR3 in DNA: TGTGCCAGCACCGGATTGGACATGCTGAACACTGAAGCTTTCTTT. This gives the protein CASTGLDMLNTEAFF.

The V call is TRBV19, the J call TRBJ2-7, with D maybe TRBD1 (5 bases). V lost 5 bases and J 2 bases, leaving 16 bases between the germline ends. Germline loops: CDR1 LNHDA, CDR2 SQIVND (reference sequence). This CDR3 is 15 amino acids long. The CDR3 DNA reads as TGTGCCAGTAGTCCGGTAGGGGTCGGTCCCTACGAGCAGTACTTC. Protein product: CASSPVGVGPYEQYF.

This chain links TRBV27 with TRBJ2-3; perhaps TRBD2 as D (6 bases). V was shortened by 4 bases and J by 0 bases, with 14 bases between the two germline ends. The CDR3 runs to 16 residues. Looked up from germline, CDR1 is MNHEY and CDR2 is SMNVEV (reference sequence). The CDR3 coding sequence is TGTGCCAGCAGTTCCCCCGAGGGAGGAAGCACAGATACGCAGTATTTT. It encodes CASSSPEGGSTDTQYF.

The rearrangement joins TRBV7-9 to TRBJ1-1; TRBD1 matches 8 bases. The length of the CDR3 is 15 residues. Per the germline V gene, CDR1 is SEHNR and CDR2 is FQNEAQ (reference sequence). With 0 bases clipped from V and 2 bases from J, the junction kept 2 bases outside the gene matches. CDR3 coding DNA: TGTGCCAGCAGCTTAGCTGGACAGGGTAACACTGAAGCTTTCTTT. It is translated as CASSLAGQGNTEAFF. Drawing the rest from reference TRBV7-9 and TRBJ1-1, the complete variable domain is DTGVSQNPRHKITKRGQNVTFRCDPISEHNRLYWYRQTLGQGPEFLTYFQNEAQLEKSRLLSDRFSAERPKGSFSTLEIQRTEQGDSAMYLCASSLAGQGNTEAFFGQGTRLTVV.

The gene calls are TRBV7-2 and TRBJ1-1; 8 bases line up with TRBD1. This CDR3 comprises 14 residues. V was clipped by 5 bases and J by 4 bases; unmatched bases: 6. Looked up from germline, CDR1 is SGHTA and CDR2 is FQGNSA. The CDR3 nucleotides read TGTGCCAGCAGCCTAGGACAGGGAGCCACTGAAGCTTTCTTT. Translation gives CASSLGQGATEAFF. The whole variable domain, filled in from reference TRBV7-2 and TRBJ1-1, reads GAGVSQSPSNKVTEKGKDVELRCDPISGHTALYWYRQSLGQGLEFLIYFQGNSAPDKSGLPSDRFSAERTGGSVSTLTIQRTQQEDSAVYLCASSLGQGATEAFFGQGTRLTVV.

The rearrangement links TRBV6-5 to TRBJ2-7; the match to TRBD2 covers 7 bases. CDR3 length: 13 amino acids. V shed 7 bases and J 3 bases; nucleotides not matched to a gene: 6. Germline CDR1 MNHEY, CDR2 SVGAGI. CDR3 residues: CASTMAGVYEQYF. The CDR3 DNA follows: TGTGCCAGCACGATGGCGGGAGTCTACGAGCAGTACTTC.

CDR3 nucleotide sequence: TGTGCCAGCAGCTTCCTAGAGGACAGGGCCCCCAATGAGCAGTTCTTC. Translated: CASSFLEDRAPNEQFF. The chain is built from TRBV7-2 and TRBJ2-1, with 8 bases lining up with TRBD1. CDR1 and CDR2 (germline): SGHTA, FQGNSA. The CDR3 spans 16 residues. V shed 3 bases and J 6 bases; nucleotides not matched to a gene: 10.

The V call is TRBV13, the J call TRBJ2-7; the D gene is possibly TRBD1 (5 bases). V dropped 5 bases and J dropped 2 bases, with 10 bases sitting between them. The CDR3 has 13 amino acids. The germline CDR1 and CDR2 sequences are PRHDT and FYEKMQ (reference sequence). The CDR3 sequence is CASSPETAYEQYF. The CDR3 coding sequence is TGTGCCAGCAGCCCAGAGACAGCCTACGAGCAGTACTTC.